This T cell receptor (beta chain) was obtained from a study of shared clonotypes between healthy human individuals. Study summary: Serving as donors were two women and a few men, whose ages spanned 18 to 49.

TCRdb's table, derived via immunoSEQ multiplex PCR, lists solely in-frame clones and lacks some. The repertoire holds around 88,000 clones, with approximately 75% as singletons. Sequenced sample: memory CD8+ T cells sorted from blood. Stated subset: CD45RO+ cells pooled with CCR7-negative TemRA cells. This sequence originates from a man aged 25 to 40 in good health.

The CDR3 sequence is CASSLGPGQGADTQYF. The CDR3, as DNA: TGTGCCAGCAGCTTAGGCCCGGGACAGGGGGCAGATACGCAGTATTTT. The chain employs TRBV11-1 and TRBJ2-3, with TRBD1 identical over 11 bases. In germline, CDR1 is SGHAT, CDR2 FQDESV (reference sequence). The V and J ends lost 1 base and 4 bases, in that order; junction bases with no gene match: 4. The CDR3 contains 16 residues.